Reported below is one TCR beta chain. These data come from a study of cytotoxic CD8 clonotypes in ibrutinib-treated CLL. TCRdb keeps only in-frame clones here, not all; method: immunoSEQ multiplex PCR. Of 73,000 or so clones listed, about 63% were seen once; the top ten hold 5.7%. The source is a human donor with chronic lymphocytic leukemia. Specimen: PBMCs, collected after 12 months of ibrutinib treatment.

The CDR3 loop is CAISLSRDRGRVDEQYF. The CDR3 bases are TGTGCCATCAGCTTGTCGCGGGACAGGGGGCGCGTCGACGAGCAGTACTTC. The chain couples TRBV10-3 to TRBJ2-7; 12 bases map to TRBD1. The germline CDR1 and CDR2 sequences are ENHRY and SYGVKD. The V gene end was trimmed by 6 bases and the J gene end by 5 bases; junction bases not matched to a gene: 14. This CDR3 contains 17 residues.